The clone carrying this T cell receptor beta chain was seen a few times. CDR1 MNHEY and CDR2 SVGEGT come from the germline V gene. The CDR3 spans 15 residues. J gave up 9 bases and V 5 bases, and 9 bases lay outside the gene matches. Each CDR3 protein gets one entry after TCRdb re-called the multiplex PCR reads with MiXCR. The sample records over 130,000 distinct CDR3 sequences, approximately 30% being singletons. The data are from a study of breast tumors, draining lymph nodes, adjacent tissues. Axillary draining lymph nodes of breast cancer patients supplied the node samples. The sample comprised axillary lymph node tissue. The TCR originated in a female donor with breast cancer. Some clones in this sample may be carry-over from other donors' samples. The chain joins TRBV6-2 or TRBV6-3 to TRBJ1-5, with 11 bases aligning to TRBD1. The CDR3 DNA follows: TGTGCCAGCAGTCACCCCGGACAGGGGGCTTGGCCCCAGCATTTT. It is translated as CASSHPGQGAWPQHF.